This is a list of T cell receptor beta chains from one sample in a study of blood T cell repertoires in COVID-19. TCRdb keeps only in-frame clones here, not all; method: immunoSEQ multiplex PCR. The sample has over 90,000 clones; 87% are singletons. The sequencing sample was made of peripheral blood. These receptors originate from a middle-aged man in a cohort sampled during active COVID-19. CDR3s include the opening cysteine and the closing phenylalanine or tryptophan. D genes are given only for firm matches. A clone size is listed for some rows: how often the clone was seen (once, few, many), or a class if it is expanded.

TRBD2 | NA | TRBJ2-3 | TRBV10-2 | CASRGRRGLTDTQYF | TGCGCCAGCAGGGGGAGGCGGGGGTTAACAGATACGCAGTATTTT
TRBD2 | NA | TRBJ2-3 | TRBV2 | CASSQTSGGNTDTQYF | TGTGCCAGCAGTCAAACTAGCGGGGGGAACACAGATACGCAGTATTTT
TRBD1 | NA | TRBJ1-3 | TRBV10-3 | CATQGAGNTIYF | TGTGCCACCCAGGGGGCTGGAAACACCATATATTTT
NA | few | TRBJ1-3 | TRBV19 | CASTNRAQAGNTIYF | TGTGCCAGTACCAACAGGGCCCAGGCCGGAAACACCATATATTTT
NA | few | TRBJ2-2 | TRBV7-3 | CASSLTTGSGELFF | TGTGCCAGCAGCTTAACCACGGGAAGCGGGGAGCTGTTTTTT
NA | NA | TRBJ2-2 | TRBV5-1 | CASSLSRGGQLNTGELFF | TGCGCCAGCAGCTTGAGTCGTGGAGGACAGCTGAACACCGGGGAGCTGTTTTTT
NA | once | TRBJ2-1 | TRBV11-2 | CASSSQTAVAYNEQFF | TGTGCCAGCAGCTCTCAGACCGCGGTGGCCTACAATGAGCAGTTCTTC
TRBD1 | NA | TRBJ1-2 | TRBV11-3 | CASSSGTGKPNYGYTF | TGTGCCAGCAGTTCCGGGACAGGAAAGCCTAACTATGGCTACACCTTC
NA | NA | TRBJ1-4 | TRBV11-2 | CASTRTTTNEKLFF | TGTGCCAGCACCAGGACTACAACTAATGAAAAACTGTTTTTT
NA | NA | TRBJ1-6 | TRBV5-6 | CASSLFVGGNSPLHF | TGTGCCAGCAGCTTGTTCGTCGGGGGAAATTCACCCCTCCACTTT
TRBD1 | few | TRBJ1-5 | TRBV24-1 | CATGGTGQQPQHF | TGTGCCACCGGTGGGACAGGACAACAGCCCCAGCATTTT
TRBD1 | NA | TRBJ1-5 | TRBV6-5 | CASSRTGGQPQHF | TGTGCCAGCAGTAGGACAGGCGGTCAGCCCCAGCATTTT
NA | once | TRBJ2-5 | TRBV6-6 | CASSPSWQGPPETQYF | TGTGCCAGCAGTCCTAGTTGGCAGGGCCCGCCAGAGACCCAGTACTTC
TRBD1 | NA | TRBJ1-1 | TRBV9 | CASSPRDRRNTEAFF | TGTGCCAGCAGCCCCCGGGACAGGAGGAACACTGAAGCTTTCTTT
TRBD1 | NA | TRBJ1-5 | TRBV7-2 | CASTQGTGGNQPQHF | TGTGCCAGCACCCAGGGGACAGGGGGCAATCAGCCCCAGCATTTT
NA | NA | TRBJ2-2 | TRBV7-2 | CASSFPLQGRNTGELFF | TGTGCCAGCAGCTTCCCCCTACAGGGTCGGAACACCGGGGAGCTGTTTTTT
TRBD2 | NA | TRBJ2-3 | TRBV19 | CASSIVLRTSGSTDTQYF | TGTGCCAGTAGTATAGTCCTAAGGACTAGCGGGAGCACAGATACGCAGTATTTT
TRBD1 | NA | TRBJ1-2 | TRBV5-1 | CASSEGQGLSGYTF | TGCGCCAGCAGCGAGGGACAGGGGCTCAGTGGCTACACCTTC
NA | NA | TRBJ2-2 | TRBV3-1/TRBV3-2 | CASSQVQGSGELFF | TGTGCCAGCAGCCAAGTACAGGGAAGCGGGGAGCTGTTTTTT
TRBD1 | few | TRBJ1-1 | TRBV29-1 | CSVGTGANTEAFF | TGCAGCGTCGGGACAGGGGCGAACACTGAAGCTTTCTTT
NA | NA | TRBJ1-4 | TRBV10-3 | CAISAYQGIGEKLFF | TGTGCCATCAGTGCTTATCAGGGGATAGGAGAAAAACTGTTTTTT
TRBD1 | NA | TRBJ1-6 | TRBV9 | CASRGTGSNSPLHF | TGTGCCAGCAGAGGGACAGGGAGTAACTCACCCCTCCACTTT
NA | NA | TRBJ2-1 | TRBV6-6 | CALGSYNEQFF | TGTGCCCTAGGCTCCTACAATGAGCAGTTCTTC
TRBD1 | NA | TRBJ2-4 | TRBV5-1 | CASSSGTENIQYF | TGCGCCAGCAGCTCCGGGACAGAAAACATTCAGTACTTC
TRBD2 | NA | TRBJ2-1 | TRBV3-1/TRBV3-2 | CASSPGTSGKTAYNEQFF | TGTGCCAGCAGCCCCGGGACTAGCGGAAAGACAGCCTACAATGAGCAGTTCTTC
NA | NA | TRBJ2-3 | TRBV5-1 | CASSSESARRLRERSDTQYF | TGCGCCAGCAGCTCGGAGTCGGCCCGTCGATTACGGGAACGGTCAGATACGCAGTATTTT
TRBD2 | NA | TRBJ2-2 | TRBV7-2 | CASRPTSGGSGELFF | TGTGCCAGCAGGCCGACTAGCGGGGGGTCCGGGGAGCTGTTTTTT
NA | NA | TRBJ1-4 | TRBV9 | CASSVQGWSEKLFF | TGTGCCAGCAGCGTACAGGGGTGGAGCGAAAAACTGTTTTTT
TRBD2 | NA | TRBJ2-2 | TRBV7-8 | CASRPIVGGAGELFF | TGTGCCAGCAGACCCATAGTCGGGGGGGCCGGGGAGCTGTTTTTT
NA | NA | TRBJ1-1 | TRBV9 | CASSVALSGEDTEAFF | TGTGCCAGCAGCGTAGCCCTGTCGGGGGAGGACACTGAAGCTTTCTTT
TRBD1 | once | TRBJ1-4 | TRBV7-9 | CASSLDGTGHEKLFF | TGTGCCAGCAGCTTAGATGGGACAGGGCATGAAAAACTGTTTTTT
TRBD2 | NA | TRBJ2-2 | TRBV9 | CASSASTAGAYTGELFF | TGTGCCAGCAGCGCCAGCACAGCGGGGGCCTACACCGGGGAGCTGTTTTTT
TRBD1 | NA | TRBJ1-2 | TRBV2 | CASRPGGRGYTF | TGTGCCAGCAGGCCAGGGGGACGTGGCTACACCTTC
TRBD2 | NA | TRBJ2-1 | TRBV10-1 | CASRASGGPSYNEQFF | TGCGCCAGCAGAGCAAGCGGGGGCCCCTCCTACAATGAGCAGTTCTTC
TRBD1 | NA | TRBJ1-4 | TRBV5-1 | CASSSDRTEKLFF | TGCGCCAGCAGCTCGGACAGGACCGAAAAACTGTTTTTT
TRBD2 | NA | TRBJ2-1 | TRBV6-6 | CASSQTSGTSASYNEQFF | TGTGCCAGCAGTCAAACTTCCGGGACTAGCGCGTCCTACAATGAGCAGTTCTTC
NA | few | TRBJ1-2 | TRBV3-1/TRBV3-2 | CASSQDRGNYGYTF | TGTGCCAGCAGCCAAGATCGGGGTAACTATGGCTACACCTTC
NA | NA | TRBJ1-6 | TRBV6-1 | CASSEVQLSIVPALHF | TGTGCCAGCAGTGAAGTACAGCTCTCCATCGTTCCGGCCCTCCACTTT
NA | NA | TRBJ1-4 | TRBV21-1 | CASLKMRSSTNEKLFF | TGTGCCAGCCTCAAGATGAGGTCTTCAACTAATGAAAAACTGTTTTTT
NA | NA | TRBJ2-5 | TRBV11-1 | CASSLTGTGGTQYF | TGTGCCAGCAGCCTGACAGGGACTGGGGGGACCCAGTACTTC
TRBD1 | NA | TRBJ2-3 | TRBV19 | CASSPYTGQAQKYF | TGTGCCAGTAGTCCCTATACGGGACAGGCCCAGAAGTATTTT
TRBD1 | NA | TRBJ1-2 | TRBV6-1 | CASSERAGGASNYGYTF | TGTGCCAGCAGTGAAAGGGCAGGGGGCGCGTCGAACTATGGCTACACCTTC
NA | NA | TRBJ1-4 | TRBV6-2/TRBV6-3 | CASSRPGNEKLFF | TGTGCCAGCAGTCGACCCGGGAATGAAAAACTGTTTTTT
NA | NA | TRBJ2-3 | TRBV9 | CASSARLGTDTQYF | TGTGCCAGCAGCGCGCGACTCGGCACAGATACGCAGTATTTT
NA | NA | TRBJ2-7 | TRBV2 | CASSESRQKPEQYF | TGTGCCAGCAGTGAAAGCCGACAGAAACCCGAGCAGTACTTC
NA | NA | TRBJ1-1 | TRBV27 | CASSLRENTEAFF | TGTGCCAGCAGCCTGAGAGAGAACACTGAAGCTTTCTTT
NA | few | TRBJ1-5 | TRBV27 | CASSPSPQGLPQHF | TGTGCCAGCAGCCCTAGCCCTCAGGGACTGCCCCAGCATTTT
TRBD1 | NA | TRBJ2-3 | TRBV2 | CASGGVQGASDTQYF | TGTGCCAGCGGGGGAGTTCAGGGGGCATCAGATACGCAGTATTTT